Presented here are 31 T cell receptor beta chains from one specimen sequenced in a study of molecular identifiers for immune sequencing clone quantification. One entry per CDR3 protein results from TCRdb running MiXCR on the PCR reads. Seen here are about 320,000 distinct CDR3 sequences, 24% observed once, and the top ten hold roughly 0.7%. The sequencing input was naive CD8+ T cells from blood, with Jurkat cell RNA spiked in. Subset reported: FACS-sorted CD8+CD4-CCR7+CD45RA+ naive T cells. The receptors originated from a human donor in good health. Some libraries in this study had Jurkat cell RNA spiked in.

The chain has TRBV20-1 and TRBJ1-4; D gene ambiguous. Trimming removed 3 bases from V and 0 bases from J, with 8 bases in between. From germline, CDR1 is DFQATT and CDR2 SNEGSKA (reference sequence). The CDR3 sequence is 14 residues long. CDR3 residues: CSASSAATNEKLFF. CDR3 in DNA: TGCAGTGCTAGTTCGGCTGCAACTAATGAAAAACTGTTTTTT.

Ten or more counts support this clonotype. The chain is built from TRBV4-2 and TRBJ2-7, with D possibly matching TRBD1 (6 bases). The CDR3 is 15 residues long. Germline values: CDR1 LGHNA, CDR2 YNFKEQ. The V gene lost 0 bases and the J gene lost 3 bases, with 12 bases spanning the gap. CDR3 sequence (DNA): TGTGCCAGCAGCCAAGAGTTCCAGGGGTACTACGAGCAGTACTTC. Translated: CASSQEFQGYYEQYF.

Points on this clonotype: A much bigger clone sits one base away, suggesting this may be a read error. The chain is built from TRBV5-1 and TRBJ2-3; D may be TRBD2 (5 bases). The CDR3 runs 16 residues. Germline V gene lookup returns CDR1 SGHRS and CDR2 YFSETQ. CDR3 DNA: TGCGCCAGCAGCTTGAACTCGGGGATAAGCACAGCTACGCAGTATTTT. Translating it yields CASSLNSGISTATQYF.

A word on this clonotype: A much larger clone differs by one base, so this may be a read error. The chain uses TRBV28 and TRBJ2-7; D possibly corresponds to TRBD2 (6 bases). The V gene lost 8 bases and the J gene lost 6 bases, with 17 bases spanning the gap. The CDR3 loop spans 13 amino acids. Germline CDR1 reads MDHEN; CDR2 reads SYDVKM. CDR3 nucleotides: TGTGCCAGCGGGGAGGCTGGAGGCTTCGAGCAGTACTTC. Protein: CASGEAGGFEQYF.

This clonotype was counted ten times or more. The J gene is TRBJ2-1, the V gene TRBV24-1; D ambiguous. Germline V gene sequence: CDR1 KGHDR, CDR2 SFDVKD. V shed 4 bases and J shed 2 bases, with 11 bases lying between them. The CDR3 is 15 residues long. The DNA for the CDR3 is TGTGCCACCAGTGAGCGGACCCCACCCTACAATGAGCAGTTCTTC. Amino acid sequence: CATSERTPPYNEQFF.

This clonotype was seen many times. This chain uses TRBV10-3 with TRBJ1-5, with 7 bases aligning to TRBD1. Per germline, CDR1 ENHRY and CDR2 SYGVKD. The CDR3 is made up of 13 amino acids. Trimming removed 6 bases from V and 7 bases from J; junction bases left unmatched: 6. The CDR3 sequence: CAISETGYQPQHF. The CDR3 DNA reads as TGTGCCATCAGCGAGACAGGGTACCAGCCCCAGCATTTT.

This clonotype turned up a few times. The chain uses TRBV4-3 and TRBJ1-1; D perhaps matches TRBD1 (5 bases). This CDR3 region has 17 residues. V was pared by 0 bases and J by 4 bases, with 18 bases between. Germline V CDR1 and CDR2: LGHNA, YSLEER. DNA for the CDR3: TGCGCCAGCAGCCAAGATCCGTTGGGACCGGCGCGCACTGAAGCTTTCTTT. Its translation: CASSQDPLGPARTEAFF.

Ten or more counts support this clonotype. This chain links TRBV6-2 or TRBV6-3 with TRBJ2-1; D may be TRBD2 (5 bases). Trimming pared 5 bases from V and 9 bases from J, leaving 11 bases between. This CDR3 has 12 amino acids. From germline, CDR1 is MNHEY and CDR2 SVGEGT. CDR3 amino acids: CASSTESGEQFF. The CDR3 nucleotides are TGTGCCAGCAGTACCGAAAGCGGTGAGCAGTTCTTC.

On this clonotype itself: A much larger clone differs by one base, so this may be a read error. The chain recombines TRBV7-7 with TRBJ1-4; D call uncertain. There are 14 residues in the CDR3. Germline CDR1 is SSHAT and CDR2 is FNYEAQ (reference sequence). V lost 0 bases and J 10 bases, leaving 12 bases between the germline ends. The DNA of the CDR3 is TGTGCCAGCAGCTTAGCCCTGGACGGGAGAAAACTGTTTTTT. Encoded protein: CASSLALDGRKLFF.

V gene TRBV5-1 combines with J gene TRBJ2-3; TRBD2 aligns across 7 bases. V was pared by 4 bases and J by 4 bases, with 9 bases of the junction left unmatched. Germline lookup yields CDR1 SGHRS and CDR2 YFSETQ. This CDR3 spans 15 amino acids. The CDR3, as DNA: TGCGCCAGCAGCCCAGCGGGGACGACTCCAGATACGCAGTATTTT. This encodes CASSPAGTTPDTQYF.

Comment on this clonotype: It may be a read error: a sequence one base away is much more abundant. V usage is TRBV6-2 or TRBV6-3 and J usage is TRBJ2-3; D is ambiguous. This CDR3 has 12 amino acids. Germline loops: CDR1 MNHEY, CDR2 SVGEGT. CDR3 sequence (DNA): TGTGCCAGCAGTTACGCCACAGAGACGCAGTATTTT. This sequence encodes CASSYATETQYF.

On this clonotype: Since a much larger clone is just one base distant, this may be a read error. The conserved phenylalanine or tryptophan is not found at the CDR3 terminus, so this likely reflects a read error. The V call is TRBV12-5, the J call TRBJ2-5; 7 bases agree with TRBD1. The germline V gene has CDR1 LGHNT and CDR2 FRNRAP. This CDR3 region has 14 residues. With V trimmed by 5 bases and J by 2 bases, 5 bases remained unmatched. CDR3 in amino acids: CASGHRDRQETQYY. The CDR3 DNA is TGTGCTAGTGGTCACAGGGACAGACAAGAGACCCAGTACTAC.

This clonotype was observed a handful of times. This chain connects TRBV11-2 to TRBJ2-1, with D possibly being TRBD1 or TRBD2 (5 bases each). V was shortened by 6 bases and J by 4 bases, with 7 bases between the two germline ends. Germline loops: CDR1 SGHAT, CDR2 FQNNGV. CDR3 length equals 12 residues. This chain's CDR3 is CASRWGYNEQFF. The CDR3 DNA reads TGTGCCAGCAGGTGGGGGTACAATGAGCAGTTCTTC.

This clonotype turned up a few times. The genes are TRBV4-1 and TRBJ2-5; D is perhaps TRBD2 (5 bases). The CDR3 consists of 15 residues. V was trimmed by 0 bases and J by 5 bases, leaving 13 bases between them. CDR1 and CDR2 (germline): MGHRA, YSYEKL. CDR3 amino acids: CASSQETITGETQYF. The CDR3 DNA is TGCGCCAGCAGCCAAGAGACGATCACGGGGGAGACCCAGTACTTC.

This clonotype occurred a few times. As DNA, the CDR3 is TGTGCCACCAGTGAATCCCACAGGGGAGCGAAGGATGGCTACACCTTC. Protein product: CATSESHRGAKDGYTF. The J gene is TRBJ1-2, the V gene TRBV24-1; 7 bases fit TRBD1. V was clipped by 4 bases and J by 6 bases; unmatched bases: 13. The CDR3 runs to 16 residues. Germline V lookup: CDR1 KGHDR, CDR2 SFDVKD.

This clonotype was recorded a few times. This sequence joins TRBV16 and TRBJ1-6; tentative D call: TRBD1 (6 bases). V dropped 0 bases and J dropped 7 bases, with 10 bases sitting between them. Germline V gives CDR1 KGHSY, CDR2 FQNENV. This CDR3 has 15 residues. The DNA for the CDR3 is TGTGCCAGCAGCCAATCGCTCACAGGGAATTCACCCCTCCACTTT. It specifies CASSQSLTGNSPLHF.

Comment on this clonotype: This could be a read error, since a much larger clone is one nucleotide away. This chain joins TRBV7-2 and TRBJ2-1; D is unclear. The CDR3 consists of 9 residues. Germline CDR1 and CDR2: SGHTA and FQGNSA. CDR3 region: CASTPRQLF. Written as DNA, the CDR3 is TGTGCCAGCACCCCCCGGCAGCTCTTC.

The V gene is TRBV2, the J gene TRBJ2-1; 7 bases agree with TRBD2. Germline CDR1 reads SNHLY; CDR2 reads FYNNEI. V shed 6 bases and J 1 base; nucleotides not matched to a gene: 9. The CDR3 totals 16 residues. This CDR3 reads CASSLGSGFSYNEQFF. DNA for the CDR3: TGTGCCAGCAGCCTTGGTAGCGGGTTTTCCTACAATGAGCAGTTCTTC.

This clonotype has at least ten counts. In DNA, the CDR3 is TGTGCCACCAGTGATTTGCCGTATAGTAGTACCGGGGAGCTGTTTTTT. Translated, it gives CATSDLPYSSTGELFF. The chain combines TRBV24-1 with TRBJ2-2; D gene unclear. The CDR3 sequence is 16 residues long. CDR1 and CDR2 from the germline V gene are KGHDR and SFDVKD. V lost 0 bases and J lost 5, with 12 bases in between.

This clonotype was seen only a few times. This sequence joins TRBV4-3 and TRBJ2-3, with unresolved D. V was pared by 3 bases and J by 2 bases, with 18 bases between. The CDR3 loop spans 17 amino acids. Germline assignment: CDR1 LGHNA and CDR2 YSLEER. The CDR3 protein is CASSHRKLGADTDTQYF. The DNA of the CDR3 is TGCGCCAGCAGCCACCGAAAATTGGGTGCCGACACAGATACGCAGTATTTT.

As regards this clonotype: This may come from a read error, since a much larger clone is one base off. The chain employs TRBV19 and TRBJ2-1; 10 nucleotides agree with TRBD2. Per the germline V gene, CDR1 is LNHDA and CDR2 is SQIVND (reference sequence). CDR3 length: 14 amino acids. The junction had 15 bases not matched to a gene; V was cut back by 7 bases and J by 15 bases. The CDR3 bases are TGTGCCAGTATCTCTTCTAGCGGGGGTTTTGCTCGGTTCTTC. Its translation is CASISSSGGFARFF.

This clonotype was picked up a small number of times. The rearrangement joins TRBV25-1 to TRBJ1-1, with 8 bases lining up with TRBD1. V was pared by 9 bases and J by 5 bases, with 8 bases of the junction left unmatched. Germline V gene lookup returns CDR1 MGHDK and CDR2 SYGVNS. This CDR3 is 13 amino acids long. CDR3 sequence: CASGGQGATEAFF. For the CDR3, the DNA is TGTGCCAGTGGGGGGCAGGGGGCTACTGAAGCTTTCTTT.

In its sample, this clonotype was seen many times. The rearrangement uses TRBV20-1 and TRBJ1-1; D gene uncertain. V lost 5 bases and J lost 0, with 16 bases in between. CDR3 size: 15 residues. Germline-derived CDR1 and CDR2 are DFQATT and SNEGSKA (reference sequence). CDR3 nucleotides: TGCAGTGCTGATAAGAACACCCCCATGAACACTGAAGCTTTCTTT. Protein: CSADKNTPMNTEAFF.

This clonotype was seen ten or more times. J is TRBJ2-4 and V is TRBV18, with D tentatively TRBD1 or TRBD2 (5 bases each). With 3 bases removed from V and 6 bases from J, the gap between germline ends came to 6 bases. CDR1 is KGHSH and CDR2 is LQKENI in the germline V gene. The CDR3 sequence is 12 residues long. CDR3 in DNA: TGTGCCAGCTCACCCGGGGCAAACATTCAGTACTTC. Its protein is CASSPGANIQYF.

At least ten counts were recorded for this clonotype. The J gene is TRBJ1-5, the V gene TRBV28; D is ambiguous. The CDR3 is 14 residues long. The germline V gene encodes CDR1 MDHEN and CDR2 SYDVKM. V gave up 6 bases and J gave up 5 bases, with 14 bases separating them. The CDR3 protein is CASRGYEPDQPQHF. For the CDR3, the DNA is TGTGCCAGCAGAGGTTATGAACCGGATCAGCCCCAGCATTTT.

There are many counts of this clonotype. DNA of the CDR3: TGTGCCAGCAGCGGACAGAGCTCCTACAATGAGCAGTTCTTC. It is translated as CASSGQSSYNEQFF. The chain uses TRBV7-9 and TRBJ2-1; tentatively, D is TRBD1 (6 bases). V lost 5 bases and J 0 bases, leaving 8 bases between the germline ends. This CDR3 is 14 amino acids long. Germline CDR1 and CDR2: SEHNR and FQNEAQ (reference sequence).

This clonotype occurred many times. The V gene is TRBV2, the J gene TRBJ2-3; no firm D call. Trimming removed 8 bases from V and 0 bases from J, with 15 bases in between. Germline CDR1 is SNHLY and CDR2 is FYNNEI. This CDR3 comprises 15 residues. CDR3 bases: TGTGCCAGCTCGTCTCCGTCTTCTAGCACAGATACGCAGTATTTT. Amino acid sequence: CASSSPSSSTDTQYF.

This clonotype was recorded many times. This chain joins TRBV19 and TRBJ2-2, with D tentatively TRBD1 (6 bases). Trimming shortened V by 4 bases and J by 6 bases, and 12 bases separated the two germline ends. This CDR3 contains 14 residues. Germline-derived CDR1 and CDR2 are LNHDA and SQIVND (reference sequence). CDR3 DNA sequence: TGTGCCAGTAGTACGGGGAAGGGGGCCGGGGAGCTGTTTTTT. Translating it yields CASSTGKGAGELFF. Drawing the rest from reference TRBV19 and TRBJ2-2, the complete variable domain is DGGITQSPKYLFRKEGQNVTLSCEQNLNHDAMYWYRQDPGQGLRLIYYSQIVNDFQKGDIAEGYSVSREKKESFPLTVTSAQKNPTAFYLCASSTGKGAGELFFGEGSRLTVL.

This clonotype was seen ten or more times. The CDR3 DNA reads TGTGCCAGCAGCCCCGGGAATAGCAATCAGCCCCAGCATTTT. Its translation is CASSPGNSNQPQHF. The rearrangement uses TRBV5-6 and TRBJ1-5; D is unclear. Trimming cost V 4 bases and J 0 bases, with 8 bases left between them. This CDR3 is built from 14 residues. Germline V lookup: CDR1 SGHDT, CDR2 YYEEEE. Full variable domain (outside the CDR3, taken from reference TRBV5-6 and TRBJ1-5): DAGVTQSPTHLIKTRGQQVTLRCSPKSGHDTVSWYQQALGQGPQFIFQYYEEEERQRGNFPDRFSGHQFPNYSSELNVNALLLGDSALYLCASSPGNSNQPQHFGDGTRLSIL.

In this sample, this clonotype turned up many times. The junction does not match germline at one end; this may be a read error. This chain connects TRBV6-6 to TRBJ2-7, with D perhaps TRBD2 (7 bases). Germline lookup yields CDR1 MNHNY and CDR2 SVGAGI (reference sequence). The CDR3 is 13 residues long. This chain's CDR3 is CASSYSGGPTEHF. For the CDR3, the DNA is TGTGCCAGCAGTTACTCGGGGGGGCCTACGGAGCACTTC.

This clonotype has a count of ten or more. This chain connects TRBV7-6 to TRBJ2-1; 7 bases align to TRBD2. The CDR3 length is 15 residues. Germline trimming cut 6 bases from V and 6 bases from J; bases unmatched to any gene: 11. CDR1 is SGHVS, CDR2 FNYEAQ, per germline. The CDR3 loop is CASSRAPGTTNEQFF. The DNA for the CDR3 is TGTGCCAGCAGTCGTGCCCCCGGGACTACCAATGAGCAGTTCTTC.